This is a list of T cell receptor beta chains from one sample in a study of T cell changes during pregnancy in multiple sclerosis. The assay was immunoSEQ multiplex PCR, and TCRdb's table has in-frame clones only and misses some. The repertoire holds tens of thousands of clones, with 80% to 95% as singletons. The material sequenced was CD4+ T cells from peripheral blood mononuclear cells, taken after pregnancy. Receptor source: a female donor with multiple sclerosis, enrolled in a pregnancy study. Both conserved end residues are part of each CDR3. Each record gives: D gene, J gene, clone size, CDR3 length, V gene, CDR3 protein, CDR3 DNA. A D gene is named only where the DNA matches it firmly. Some rows have no size entry. The others give once, few or many, or a class for an expanded clone.

>TRBD1|TRBJ1-1|-|14|TRBV5-1
CASSLTGVHTEAFF
TGCGCCAGCAGCTTGACAGGGGTGCACACTGAAGCTTTCTTT
>TRBD2|TRBJ2-1|-|16|TRBV4-1
CASSQLGTSGRNEQFF
TGCGCCAGCAGCCAATTAGGGACTAGCGGGAGAAATGAGCAGTTCTTC
>-|TRBJ2-2|-|15|TRBV5-1
CASSSGQTSGGELFF
TGCGCCAGCAGCTCCGGACAGACCTCAGGTGGGGAGCTGTTTTTT
>-|TRBJ1-1|-|18|TRBV27
CASSLSIRGRELNTEAFF
TGTGCCAGCAGTTTATCGATTAGGGGAAGGGAATTGAACACTGAAGCTTTCTTT
>-|TRBJ2-1|-|10|TRBV5-8
CASGTNEQFF
TGTGCCAGCGGCACCAATGAGCAGTTCTTC
>TRBD1|TRBJ2-2|-|16|TRBV19
CASSIARTGVVVELFF
TGTGCCAGTAGTATAGCCAGGACAGGGGTAGTCGTGGAGCTGTTTTTT
>TRBD1|TRBJ1-2|-|18|TRBV7-2
CASSLAGRQGARDRGYTF
TGTGCCAGCAGCTTAGCGGGCCGTCAGGGGGCCCGGGATCGGGGCTACACCTTC
>-|TRBJ1-1|-|14|TRBV11-1
CASSLSTGNTEAFF
TGTGCCAGCAGCTTAAGTACGGGGAACACTGAAGCTTTCTTT
>-|TRBJ1-5|-|18|TRBV7-9
CASSLQKAGARGNQPQHF
TGTGCCAGCAGCTTACAAAAAGCAGGGGCTCGAGGCAATCAGCCCCAGCATTTT
>-|TRBJ2-7|few|13|TRBV15
CATSRVVREEQYF
TGTGCCACCAGCAGAGTTGTTCGAGAAGAGCAGTACTTC
>-|TRBJ2-1|-|16|TRBV4-1
CASSQVGQDIYNEQFF
TGCGCCAGCAGCCAAGTGGGACAAGACATCTACAATGAGCAGTTCTTC
>-|TRBJ2-5|-|16|TRBV27
CASSLIPSSAGETQYF
TGTGCCAGCAGTTTAATTCCATCTAGCGCCGGAGAGACCCAGTACTTC
>TRBD1|TRBJ2-3|-|16|TRBV9
CASSVVGTGPGDTQYF
TGTGCCAGCAGCGTGGTGGGGACAGGGCCTGGAGATACGCAGTATTTT
>TRBD2|TRBJ2-1|-|15|TRBV9
CASSVSGSSYNEQFF
TGTGCCAGCAGCGTTAGCGGGAGCTCCTACAATGAGCAGTTCTTC
>TRBD1|TRBJ2-3|-|16|TRBV5-1
CASSLLGQGITDTQYF
TGCGCCAGCAGCTTGCTGGGACAGGGGATCACAGATACGCAGTATTTT
>TRBD2|TRBJ2-7|-|13|TRBV5-1
CASSWTAGGEQYF
TGCGCCAGCAGCTGGACAGCGGGGGGCGAGCAGTACTTC
>TRBD2|TRBJ2-1|-|16|TRBV7-2
CASSLGGAGGSTEQFF
TGTGCCAGCAGTCTCGGGGGCGCGGGAGGGTCCACTGAGCAGTTCTTC
>-|TRBJ1-2|-|15|TRBV18
CASSPPPVRDYGYTF
TGTGCCAGCTCACCACCCCCCGTGAGAGATTATGGCTACACCTTC
>-|TRBJ1-1|-|14|TRBV5-1
CASSLEGVKTEAFF
TGCGCCAGCAGCTTGGAGGGGGTAAAGACTGAAGCTTTCTTT
>TRBD1|TRBJ1-2|-|14|TRBV18
CASSPRDRDRGYTF
TGTGCCAGCTCACCCCGGGACAGAGATCGGGGCTACACCTTC
>TRBD1|TRBJ1-1|-|16|TRBV28
CASSAALGQPNTEAFF
TGTGCCAGCAGTGCCGCCTTGGGACAGCCGAACACTGAAGCTTTCTTT
>-|TRBJ2-4|-|13|TRBV5-4
CASSYVGLTVQYF
TGTGCCAGCAGCTATGTAGGCCTTACAGTTCAGTACTTC
>TRBD1|TRBJ2-1|-|15|TRBV28
CASSYPQTGGYEQFF
TGTGCCAGCAGTTACCCCCAAACAGGGGGCTATGAGCAGTTCTTC
>-|TRBJ2-2|-|12|TRBV13
CASSARDGELFF
TGTGCCAGCAGCGCCAGGGACGGGGAGCTGTTTTTT
>TRBD2|TRBJ2-5|-|16|TRBV19
CASSTLGRSGSKTQYF
TGTGCCAGTAGCACTCTCGGGCGAAGCGGGAGCAAGACCCAGTACTTC
>-|TRBJ1-4|-|14|TRBV19
CASSIGQGVEKLFF
TGTGCCAGTAGTATTGGGCAGGGTGTGGAAAAACTGTTTTTT
>TRBD2|TRBJ2-7|-|14|TRBV11-2
CASSPGLAGVEQYF
TGTGCCAGCAGCCCGGGACTAGCGGGAGTGGAGCAGTACTTC
>-|TRBJ2-3|-|15|TRBV10-3
CAISEYGGSTDTQYF
TGTGCCATCAGTGAGTACGGCGGAAGCACAGATACGCAGTATTTT
>TRBD1|TRBJ2-7|-|17|TRBV12-5
CASGLRQGQGSSYEQYF
TGTGCTAGTGGTCTCCGTCAGGGACAGGGGTCCTCCTACGAGCAGTACTTC
>-|TRBJ2-3|-|16|TRBV19
CASSTRERVETDTQYF
TGTGCCAGTAGTACGCGGGAAAGGGTTGAGACAGATACGCAGTATTTT
>TRBD1|TRBJ2-1|-|16|TRBV14
CASSQDPGQGHNEQFF
TGTGCCAGCAGCCAAGACCCAGGACAGGGGCACAATGAGCAGTTCTTC
>-|TRBJ2-7|-|13|TRBV28
CASSALRSHEQYF
TGTGCCAGCAGTGCCCTGAGGTCCCACGAGCAGTACTTC
>-|TRBJ2-1|-|14|TRBV19
CASSGLPWSNEQFF
TGTGCCAGTAGTGGACTCCCTTGGTCCAATGAGCAGTTCTTC
>-|TRBJ1-4|-|12|TRBV28
CASRDSNEKLFF
TGTGCCAGCCGCGACAGTAATGAAAAACTGTTTTTT
>-|TRBJ1-1|-|13|TRBV28
CASRRLANTEAFF
TGTGCCAGCAGGAGGCTGGCGAACACTGAAGCTTTCTTT
>-|TRBJ2-5|-|13|TRBV5-1
CASSLLVQQTQYF
TGCGCCAGCAGCTTGTTAGTTCAACAGACCCAGTACTTC
>-|TRBJ2-7|once|16|TRBV30
CAWRFQDNSHQREQYF
TGTGCCTGGAGGTTTCAGGACAACAGCCATCAGAGAGAGCAGTACTTC